This T cell receptor beta chain was recovered during a study of blood T cell repertoires in COVID-19. Looking at the study overall: Samples of COVID-19 (acute and convalescent) were obtained from the United States, Italy and Spain.

In this sample, this clone turned up a few times. The table came from immunoSEQ multiplex PCR; TCRdb's copy has only in-frame clones and leaves some out. The sample carries some 200,000 clones, 86% recorded once. The CDR3 has 14 residues. With V trimmed by 4 bases and J by 5 bases, 4 bases remained unmatched. Looked up from germline, CDR1 is KGHSH and CDR2 is LQKENI. The source of this sequence is an older woman with COVID-19, enrolled during active disease. The chain uses TRBV18 and TRBJ2-2; the match to TRBD1 covers 7 bases. What was sequenced was peripheral blood. CDR3 sequence: CASSLNRGTGELFF. The CDR3, as DNA: TGTGCCAGCTCACTGAACAGGGGTACCGGGGAGCTGTTTTTT.